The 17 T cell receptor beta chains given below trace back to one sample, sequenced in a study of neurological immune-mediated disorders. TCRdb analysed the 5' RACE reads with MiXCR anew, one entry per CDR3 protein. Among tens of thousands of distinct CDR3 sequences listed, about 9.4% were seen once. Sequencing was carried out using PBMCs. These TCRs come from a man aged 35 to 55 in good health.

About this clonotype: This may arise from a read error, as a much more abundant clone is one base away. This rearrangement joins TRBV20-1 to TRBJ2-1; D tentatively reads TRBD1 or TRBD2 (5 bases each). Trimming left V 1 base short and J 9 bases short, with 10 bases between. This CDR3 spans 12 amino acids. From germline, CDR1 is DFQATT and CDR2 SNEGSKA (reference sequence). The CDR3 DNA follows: TGCAGTGCTAGAGGGGGGTCCATTGAGCAGTTCTTC. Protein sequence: CSARGGSIEQFF.

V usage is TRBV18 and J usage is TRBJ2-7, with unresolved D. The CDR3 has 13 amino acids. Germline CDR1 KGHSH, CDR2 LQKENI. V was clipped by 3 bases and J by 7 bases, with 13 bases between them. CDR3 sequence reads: CASSPYPLGEQYF. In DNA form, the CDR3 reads TGTGCCAGCTCACCGTACCCCCTGGGGGAGCAGTACTTC.

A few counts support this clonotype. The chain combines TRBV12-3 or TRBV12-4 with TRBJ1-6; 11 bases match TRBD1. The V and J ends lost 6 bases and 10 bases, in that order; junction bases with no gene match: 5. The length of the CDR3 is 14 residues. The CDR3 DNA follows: TGTGCCAGCAGGGAGGGACAGGGGGAATCACCCCTCCACTTT. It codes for CASREGQGESPLHF.

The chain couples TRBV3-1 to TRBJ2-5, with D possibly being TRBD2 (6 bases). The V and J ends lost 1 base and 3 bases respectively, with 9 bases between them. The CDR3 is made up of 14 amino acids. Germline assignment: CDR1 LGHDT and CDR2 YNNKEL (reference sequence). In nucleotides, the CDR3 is TGTGCCAGCAGCCAAGGACTAGGGGAAGAGACCCAGTACTTC. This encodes CASSQGLGEETQYF.

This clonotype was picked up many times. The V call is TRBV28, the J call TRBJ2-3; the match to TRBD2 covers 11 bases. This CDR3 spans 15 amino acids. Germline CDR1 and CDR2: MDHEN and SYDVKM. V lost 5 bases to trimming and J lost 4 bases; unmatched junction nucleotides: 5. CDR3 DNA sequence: TGTGCCAGCAGTCATAGCGGGAGGGCCCCAGATACGCAGTATTTT. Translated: CASSHSGRAPDTQYF.

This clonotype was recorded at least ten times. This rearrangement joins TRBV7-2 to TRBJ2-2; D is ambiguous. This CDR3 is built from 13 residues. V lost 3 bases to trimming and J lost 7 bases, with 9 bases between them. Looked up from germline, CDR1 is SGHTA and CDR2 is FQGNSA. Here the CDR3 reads CASSLSYIGELFF. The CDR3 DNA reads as TGTGCCAGCAGCTTGTCATACATCGGGGAGCTGTTTTTT. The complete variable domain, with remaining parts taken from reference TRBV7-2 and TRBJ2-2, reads GAGVSQSPSNKVTEKGKDVELRCDPISGHTALYWYRQSLGQGLEFLIYFQGNSAPDKSGLPSDRFSAERTGGSVSTLTIQRTQQEDSAVYLCASSLSYIGELFFGEGSRLTVL.

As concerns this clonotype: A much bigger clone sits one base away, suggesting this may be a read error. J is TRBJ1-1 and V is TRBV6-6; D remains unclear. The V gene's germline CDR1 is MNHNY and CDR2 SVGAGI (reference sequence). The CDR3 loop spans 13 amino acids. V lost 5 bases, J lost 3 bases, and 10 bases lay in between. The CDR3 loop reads CASSHIWYTEAFF. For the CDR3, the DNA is TGTGCCAGCAGTCACATCTGGTACACTGAAGCTTTCTTT.

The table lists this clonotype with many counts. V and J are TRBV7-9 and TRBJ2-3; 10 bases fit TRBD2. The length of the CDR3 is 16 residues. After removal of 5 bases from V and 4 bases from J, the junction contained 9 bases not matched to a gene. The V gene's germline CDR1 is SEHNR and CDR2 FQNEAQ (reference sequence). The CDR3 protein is CASSAAGTSVADTQYF. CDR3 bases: TGTGCCAGCAGCGCAGCCGGGACTAGCGTCGCAGATACGCAGTATTTT.

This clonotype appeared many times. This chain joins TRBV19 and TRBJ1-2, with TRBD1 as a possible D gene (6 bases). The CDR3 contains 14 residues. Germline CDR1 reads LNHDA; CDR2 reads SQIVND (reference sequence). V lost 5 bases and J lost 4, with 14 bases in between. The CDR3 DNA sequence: TGTGCCAGTAGTGCTGACAGGCGATTCTATGGCTACACCTTC. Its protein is CASSADRRFYGYTF.

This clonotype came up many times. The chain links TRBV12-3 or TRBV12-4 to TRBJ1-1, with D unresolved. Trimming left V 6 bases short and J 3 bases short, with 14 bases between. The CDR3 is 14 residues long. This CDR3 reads CASSDGARHTEAFF. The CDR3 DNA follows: TGTGCCAGCAGCGACGGAGCCCGACACACTGAAGCTTTCTTT.

The CDR3 coding sequence is TGTGCCAGCAGCCTATCCCTGAGAGGCACGGCTTTCTTT. This sequence encodes CASSLSLRGTAFF. The rearrangement links TRBV7-2 to TRBJ1-1, with D unresolved. The V end was cut by 5 bases, the J end by 11 bases, with 18 bases between. The germline V gene encodes CDR1 SGHTA and CDR2 FQGNSA. The CDR3 contains 13 residues.

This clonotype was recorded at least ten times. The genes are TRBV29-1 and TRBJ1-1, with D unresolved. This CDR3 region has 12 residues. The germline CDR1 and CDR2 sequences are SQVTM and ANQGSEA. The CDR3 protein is CSFGGRNTEAFF. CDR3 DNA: TGCTCTTTCGGTGGGAGGAACACTGAAGCTTTCTTT.

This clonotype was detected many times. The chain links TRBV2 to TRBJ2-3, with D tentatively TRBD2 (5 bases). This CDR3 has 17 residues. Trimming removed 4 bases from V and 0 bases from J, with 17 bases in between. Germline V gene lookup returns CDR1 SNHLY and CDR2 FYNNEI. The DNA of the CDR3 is TGTGCCAGCAGTGTCTCCTTAGGAGGCCCTAGCACAGATACGCAGTATTTT. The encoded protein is CASSVSLGGPSTDTQYF.

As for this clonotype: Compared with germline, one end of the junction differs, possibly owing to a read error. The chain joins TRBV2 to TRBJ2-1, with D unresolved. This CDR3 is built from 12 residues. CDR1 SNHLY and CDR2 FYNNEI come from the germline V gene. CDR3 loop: CASSLLINEQFF. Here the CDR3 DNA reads TGTGCCAGCAGTTTACTCATCAATGAACAGTTCTTC.

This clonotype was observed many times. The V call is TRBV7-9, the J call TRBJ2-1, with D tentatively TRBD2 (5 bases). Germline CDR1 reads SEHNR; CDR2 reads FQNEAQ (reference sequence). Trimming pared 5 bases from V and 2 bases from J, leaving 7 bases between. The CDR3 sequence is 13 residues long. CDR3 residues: CASSPGTYNEQFF. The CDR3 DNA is TGTGCCAGCAGCCCGGGGACCTACAATGAGCAGTTCTTC.

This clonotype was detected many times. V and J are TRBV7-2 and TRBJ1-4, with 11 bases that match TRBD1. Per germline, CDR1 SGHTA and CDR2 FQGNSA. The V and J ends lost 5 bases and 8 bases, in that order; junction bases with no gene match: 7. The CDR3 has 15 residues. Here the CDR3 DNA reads TGTGCCAGCAGCCCATCCGGGACAGGGGGAGAAAAACTGTTTTTT. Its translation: CASSPSGTGGEKLFF.

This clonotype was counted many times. DNA for the CDR3: TGCAGCGTTTTCCGACAGGGCAATGAGCAGTTCTTC. Its translation: CSVFRQGNEQFF. The chain carries TRBV29-1 and TRBJ2-1; the match to TRBD1 covers 7 bases. V gave up 5 bases and J gave up 6 bases; unmatched junction bases: 4. Per germline, CDR1 SQVTM and CDR2 ANQGSEA. The CDR3 is 12 residues long.